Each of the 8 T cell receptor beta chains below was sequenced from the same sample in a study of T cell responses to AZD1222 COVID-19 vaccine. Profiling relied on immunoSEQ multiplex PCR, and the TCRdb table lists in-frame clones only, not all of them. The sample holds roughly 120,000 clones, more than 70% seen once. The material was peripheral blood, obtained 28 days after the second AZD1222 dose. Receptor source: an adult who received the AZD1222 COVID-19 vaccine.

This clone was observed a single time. The CDR3 is CASSQVGEQGERNTEAFF. The CDR3 coding sequence is TGCGCCAGCAGCCAAGTCGGGGAGCAGGGCGAGCGGAACACTGAAGCTTTCTTT. The rearrangement links TRBV4-3 to TRBJ1-1, with D possibly matching TRBD1 (5 bases). Germline CDR1 and CDR2: LGHNA and YSLEER. There are 18 residues in the CDR3. Trimming took 1 base from V and 1 from J, leaving 19 bases between them.

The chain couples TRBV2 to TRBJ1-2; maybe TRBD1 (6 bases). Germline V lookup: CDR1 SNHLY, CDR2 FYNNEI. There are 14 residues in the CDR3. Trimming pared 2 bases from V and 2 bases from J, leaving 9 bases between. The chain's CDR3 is CASSELQGNYGYTF. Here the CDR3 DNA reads TGTGCCAGCAGTGAACTTCAGGGGAACTATGGCTACACCTTC.

The CDR3 DNA follows: TGTGCCAGCAGCTTGGTTCGGGGCGGGGACACTGAAGCTTTCTTT. Translating gives CASSLVRGGDTEAFF. The chain combines TRBV11-2 with TRBJ1-1, with a tentative D call TRBD1 (5 bases). The CDR3 extends over 15 amino acids. V lost 3 bases and J 3 bases, leaving 14 bases between the germline ends. The V gene's germline CDR1 is SGHAT and CDR2 FQNNGV.

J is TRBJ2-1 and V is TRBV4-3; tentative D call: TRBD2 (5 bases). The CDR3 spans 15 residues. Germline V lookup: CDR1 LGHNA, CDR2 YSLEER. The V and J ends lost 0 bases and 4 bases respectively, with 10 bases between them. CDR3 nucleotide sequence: TGCGCCAGCAGCCAAGAAGAAGCGGAGTACAATGAGCAGTTCTTC. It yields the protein CASSQEEAEYNEQFF.

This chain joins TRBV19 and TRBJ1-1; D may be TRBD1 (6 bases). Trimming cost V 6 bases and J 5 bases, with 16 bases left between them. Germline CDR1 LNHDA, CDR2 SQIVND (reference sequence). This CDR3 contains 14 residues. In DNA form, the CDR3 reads TGTGCCAGTAGCACAACAGGGTTTGGGACTGAAGCTTTCTTT. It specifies CASSTTGFGTEAFF.

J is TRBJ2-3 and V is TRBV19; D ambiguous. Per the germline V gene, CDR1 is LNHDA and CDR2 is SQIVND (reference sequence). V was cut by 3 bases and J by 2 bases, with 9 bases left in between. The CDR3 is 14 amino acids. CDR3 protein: CASSIGALTDTQYF. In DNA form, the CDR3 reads TGTGCCAGTAGTATTGGTGCCCTCACAGATACGCAGTATTTT.

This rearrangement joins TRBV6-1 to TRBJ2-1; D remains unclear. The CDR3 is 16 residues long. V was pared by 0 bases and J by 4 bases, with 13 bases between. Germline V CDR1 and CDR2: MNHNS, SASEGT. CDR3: CASSEAPLYLYNEQFF. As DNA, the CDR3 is TGTGCCAGCAGTGAAGCTCCCCTCTACCTGTACAATGAGCAGTTCTTC.

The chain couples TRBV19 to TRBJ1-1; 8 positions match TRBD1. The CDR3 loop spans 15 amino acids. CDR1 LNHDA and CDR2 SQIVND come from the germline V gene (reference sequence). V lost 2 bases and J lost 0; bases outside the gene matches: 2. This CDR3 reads CASSIRTGLNTEAFF. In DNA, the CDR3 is TGTGCCAGTAGTATAAGGACAGGGTTGAACACTGAAGCTTTCTTT.